The 5 T cell receptor beta chains in this list originate from one sample, sequenced in a study of T cells expressing NK-cell markers. TCRdb reprocessed the 5' RACE reads and keeps a single row for each CDR3 protein, giving no DNA. This sample carries a few hundred thousand distinct CDR3 sequences, with approximately 3.6% going to the ten biggest clones. The sample was blood T cells: a sorted CD56 or NKG2C T cell subset, CD4+ or CD8+ T cells, or bulk PBMC T cells (not recorded which). These receptors came from a young man in good health.

This sequence joins TRBV5-1 and TRBJ2-1; TCRdb's D gene call, TRBD1, goes unchecked for lack of DNA. CDR1 and CDR2 from the germline V gene are SGHRS and YFSETQ. The CDR3 runs 17 residues. CDR3 sequence: CASSLGVNRAGSNEQFF.

J is TRBJ1-1 and V is TRBV12-3 or TRBV12-4. The CDR3 extends over 13 amino acids. The CDR3 loop is CASSARQHTEAFF.

The CDR3 loop is CAISESTGGGEQFF. The chain recombines TRBV10-3 with TRBJ2-1; the D call of TRBD1 rests on TCRdb alone, since no DNA is present to check it. This CDR3 region has 14 residues. Looked up from germline, CDR1 is ENHRY and CDR2 is SYGVKD.

The chain carries TRBV5-1 and TRBJ2-3. This CDR3 has 15 residues. Looked up from germline, CDR1 is SGHRS and CDR2 is YFSETQ. This CDR3 reads CASSLVFSGTDTQYF.

The chain carries TRBV29-1 and TRBJ2-1; the D call of TRBD2 rests on TCRdb alone, since no DNA is present to check it. The CDR3 extends over 15 amino acids. Germline lookup yields CDR1 SQVTM and CDR2 ANQGSEA. CDR3 sequence reads: CSVDPRGRAYNEQFF.